This record looks at one TCR beta chain sequence and its context. No antigen is known for it. No clone much larger than this one lies a single base away; base qualities are absent. This specimen's treatment or condition label, interpreted: around 19 received Ad26.COV2.S at low or high dose, single or two shots; about 5 received placebo; per-sample allocation not given. For vaccine and placebo recipients, repertoires were sequenced using samples collected on day 63 after the first injection. In Cohort 1b, 25 or so adults aged 18-55 years were enrolled at a single site in Boston, USA, between 29 July and 7 August 2020. Ad26.COV2.S consisted of a replication-incompetent adenovirus type 26 vector by which a prefusion-stabilized SARS-CoV-2 spike protein from the original Wuhan strain was expressed. Per the germline V gene, MNHNS is the CDR1 and SASEGT is the CDR2. The CDR3 has 17 amino acids, counting the end cysteine and phenylalanine. The kept DNA is CDR3 alone, 51 bases in frame from the first base. V is shortened by 3 bases, J by 6 bases, and the region joining them spans 24 bases.

The immunoSEQ Assay was used to sequence TCRbeta CDR3 regions. After extraction, genomic DNA underwent amplification by bias-controlled multiplex PCR, followed by high-throughput sequencing. Turning to the authors' computational methods: To quantify the absolute abundance of every unique TCRbeta CDR3 region, sequences were collapsed and filtered. T cell fraction was estimated by normalizing TCRbeta template counts to usable DNA, with usable DNA measured through amplification of reference genes found in all nucleated cells. Repertoire TCRs were annotated as SARS-CoV-2-specific by exact matching of V gene, CDR3 amino acid sequence and J gene to a known reactive TCR set. The reference SARS-CoV-2 TCR set was obtained from MIRA and was filtered for enrichment in COVID-19-positive ImmuneCODE repertoires, whereby public or cross-reactive TCRs were removed. Drawing on the MIRA antigens, annotated TCRs were analysed further at the level of specific ORF or position within ORF. Breadth was defined as the number of annotated unique rearrangements divided by the total number of unique productive rearrangements, and depth was defined as the summed frequency of the annotated unique rearrangements. Group comparisons of TCR breadth used two-sided Wilcoxon rank-sum tests. As stored in TCRdb, this immuneACCESS dataset retains in-frame rearrangements with V and J assigned. A fraction of the clones does not appear; measured against another copy, unresolved V genes explain less than half of the discrepancy, and the remainder lacks a known reason. The V and J calls and clone size were taken over from that table, and D and trimming were inferred from the DNA. The sample records over 400,000 clones, about 90% of which are singletons. Around 1.7% of the sample is taken by the ten largest.

The data were obtained in a study of Ad26.COV2.S vaccination and SARS-CoV-2 variants listed by TCRdb under 2021. Concerning the study at large: Vaccine-arm donors were drawn from COV1001, a multicentre, randomized, double-blind, placebo-controlled phase I-IIa trial of Ad26.COV2.S in healthy adults. Trial participants were randomized into five groups of five, in which low-dose or high-dose Ad26.COV2.S was given once or twice, or placebo was given on both occasions. Investigators did not know the trial group allocation while performing experiments and assessing outcomes. Ad26.COV2.S was administered intramuscularly at 5 x 10^10 or 1 x 10^11 viral particles, either as a single shot or as two shots given 56 days apart. TCRbeta repertoire sequencing was used to assess the specificity and breadth of SARS-CoV-2-reactive T cell receptors after Ad26.COV2.S vaccination. A total of roughly 30 samples were included in the TCR-sequenced set, comprising roughly 19 Ad26.COV2.S vaccine recipients, 5 placebo recipients and 8 SARS-CoV-2 convalescent individuals. Here is what the overall study found, with its caveats: After vaccination, spike-specific CD8+ and CD4+ T cell responses were reported to show substantial breadth. Compared with placebo recipients, Ad26.COV2.S recipients showed higher spike-specific TCR breadth (P = 0.0014). Comparable non-spike TCR breadth was observed between vaccine and placebo recipients, consistent with only spike being contained in the vaccine. The authors noted that the TCR breadth and depth analyses may have underestimated total T cell responses. The study lacked the statistical power to compare responses across vaccine doses or regimens.

This specimen was peripheral blood, taken in a trial of Ad26.COV2.S vaccine versus placebo. The chain couples TRBV6-1 to TRBJ2-7; the D gene lacks a confident call. The sequence came from a person aged 18-60 years who received the Ad26.COV2.S COVID-19 vaccine or a placebo. The DNA reads as follows: TGTGCCAGCAGTGACGATGTCAGCCGGATGGGCCCTGTCGAGCAGTACTTC. Its translation is CASSDDVSRMGPVEQYF.